This T cell receptor (beta chain) was recorded in a study of human T cells and chemical hapten exposure. Whole-study context: Largely, small differences in pooled library volume made per-sample TCR yields vary. Study outcomes and limitations: Among TCRs, those above 1 in 1000 frequency were unaffected by DPC sensitization.

This clonotype has just a few counts. What it binds is not known. Time point here: healthy volunteer bleed at 2 weeks. Whole blood that had not been fractionated was the source of extracted total RNA. Within the library, unique molecular identifiers were attached to each individual cDNA molecule. TCRdb called the RACE reads again in MiXCR, with one record for every CDR3 protein. The sample carries tens of thousands of distinct CDR3 sequences, about 10% recorded once. The receptor was derived from a female donor in good health. Some clones in this sample may be carry-over from other donors' samples. Sequenced input: whole blood.

The CDR3 region is CASSPGSLYGYTF. In DNA, the CDR3 is TGTGCCAGCAGCCCCGGCTCCCTATATGGCTACACCTTC. The V call is TRBV6-5, the J call TRBJ1-2; D unclear. Germline V gives CDR1 MNHEY, CDR2 SVGAGI. CDR3 length: 13 residues. Trimming left V 6 bases short and J 5 bases short, with 13 bases between.